A selection of T cell receptor beta chains follows, all from one sample in a study of blood T cells in healthy people across ages. TCRdb re-analysed the 5' RACE reads in MiXCR, keeping a single row per CDR3 protein. The sample holds over 1,200,000 distinct CDR3 sequences; approximately 60% are singletons and the top ten take 6.7%. Material for sequencing was blood. The receptors here all came from a man younger than 30 in good health. The CDR3 runs from the conserved cysteine through the conserved F or W. The order of the fields is CDR3 DNA, CDR3 protein, J gene, clone size, D gene, V gene, CDR3 length. A D gene is named only where the DNA matches it firmly. Clone size, where shown, is once, few, many, or a class for clones that have expanded.

CDR3nt: TGTGCCAGCAGCTTTGCCGCTGCTGGCGAGCAGTACTTC
CDR3aa: CASSFAAAGEQYF
j_gene: TRBJ2-7
abundance: .
d_gene: .
v_gene: TRBV7-9
len: 13

CDR3nt: TGCAGCGTTGAAGATCTGGACAACACAGATACGCAGTATTTT
CDR3aa: CSVEDLDNTDTQYF
j_gene: TRBJ2-3
abundance: .
d_gene: .
v_gene: TRBV29-1
len: 14

CDR3nt: TGTGCCAGCAGCCCAGAGGGGATGAGGACGCAGTATTTT
CDR3aa: CASSPEGMRTQYF
j_gene: TRBJ2-3
abundance: once
d_gene: .
v_gene: TRBV7-2
len: 13

CDR3nt: TGTGCCAGCAGCCAAGGCAGTAACGAGCAGTACTTC
CDR3aa: CASSQGSNEQYF
j_gene: TRBJ2-7
abundance: .
d_gene: .
v_gene: TRBV6-2/TRBV6-3
len: 12

CDR3nt: TGTGCCACCAGCAGAGGGGGGACAAAAGAGACCCAGTACTTC
CDR3aa: CATSRGGTKETQYF
j_gene: TRBJ2-5
abundance: .
d_gene: .
v_gene: TRBV15
len: 14

CDR3nt: TGCGCCAGCAGCTTGGCCAGGGCGGGAACTTACAATGAGCAGTTCTTC
CDR3aa: CASSLARAGTYNEQFF
j_gene: TRBJ2-1
abundance: .
d_gene: .
v_gene: TRBV5-1
len: 16

CDR3nt: TGCGCCAGCAGCCAAGCGGTAGCGGGAGGGCCTAGAGGCGAGCAGTACTTC
CDR3aa: CASSQAVAGGPRGEQYF
j_gene: TRBJ2-7
abundance: .
d_gene: TRBD2
v_gene: TRBV4-1
len: 17

CDR3nt: TGCGCCAGCCTTGATGGGGGGCGAACGACAGATACGCAGTATTTT
CDR3aa: CASLDGGRTTDTQYF
j_gene: TRBJ2-3
abundance: .
d_gene: .
v_gene: TRBV5-1
len: 15

CDR3nt: TGCAGTGCTAACGGGGAGAGCTCCTACGAGCAGTACTTC
CDR3aa: CSANGESSYEQYF
j_gene: TRBJ2-7
abundance: few
d_gene: .
v_gene: TRBV20-1
len: 13

CDR3nt: TGCGCCAGCAGCCAACAGGGGTCCTACACAGATACGCAGTATTTT
CDR3aa: CASSQQGSYTDTQYF
j_gene: TRBJ2-3
abundance: few
d_gene: .
v_gene: TRBV4-1
len: 15

CDR3nt: TGTGCCATCAGTGATCCCCGGGAAGGGTCGGACACCATATATTTT
CDR3aa: CAISDPREGSDTIYF
j_gene: TRBJ1-3
abundance: .
d_gene: .
v_gene: TRBV10-3
len: 15

CDR3nt: TGCAGCGTTGTGGCGGTGGGCCCGGAGGAGTGGGGGGCCAACGTCCTGACTTTC
CDR3aa: CSVVAVGPEEWGANVLTF
j_gene: TRBJ2-6
abundance: .
d_gene: .
v_gene: TRBV29-1
len: 18

CDR3nt: TGTGCCAGCAGGTTAGGGGAACTACGCGGCGAGCAGTACTTC
CDR3aa: CASRLGELRGEQYF
j_gene: TRBJ2-7
abundance: many
d_gene: .
v_gene: TRBV6-5
len: 14

CDR3nt: TGTGCCAGCACCTCAAATGAGGGAGAGACCCAGTACTTC
CDR3aa: CASTSNEGETQYF
j_gene: TRBJ2-5
abundance: .
d_gene: .
v_gene: TRBV12-3/TRBV12-4
len: 13

CDR3nt: TGTGCCAGCAGTTTGGGAGCGGGTCCGTACAATGAGCAGTTCTTC
CDR3aa: CASSLGAGPYNEQFF
j_gene: TRBJ2-1
abundance: .
d_gene: .
v_gene: TRBV12-3/TRBV12-4
len: 15

CDR3nt: TGTGCCAGCAGTGCTTCGGACGCCTCTAGGCGCGAGCAGTACTTC
CDR3aa: CASSASDASRREQYF
j_gene: TRBJ2-7
abundance: few
d_gene: .
v_gene: TRBV7-9
len: 15

CDR3nt: TGTGCCACCACTGGACAGAACACCGGGGAGCTGTTTTTT
CDR3aa: CATTGQNTGELFF
j_gene: TRBJ2-2
abundance: .
d_gene: .
v_gene: TRBV27
len: 13

CDR3nt: TGTGCCATCAGTGACAGGGGACAGAACACTGAAGCTTTCTTT
CDR3aa: CAISDRGQNTEAFF
j_gene: TRBJ1-1
abundance: few
d_gene: .
v_gene: TRBV10-3
len: 14

CDR3nt: TGTGCCAGCAGTGGTCCAGGGGTTATGGTACAGGCTTTCTTT
CDR3aa: CASSGPGVMVQAFF
j_gene: TRBJ1-1
abundance: .
d_gene: .
v_gene: TRBV25-1
len: 14

CDR3nt: TGTGCCAGCAGTTACTACTTCAACTATGGCTACACCTTC
CDR3aa: CASSYYFNYGYTF
j_gene: TRBJ1-2
abundance: .
d_gene: .
v_gene: TRBV6-5
len: 13

CDR3nt: TGTGCCAGCAGTGCCGACACTATATCCTACGAGCAGTACTTC
CDR3aa: CASSADTISYEQYF
j_gene: TRBJ2-7
abundance: .
d_gene: .
v_gene: TRBV6-6
len: 14

CDR3nt: TGTGCCAGCAAGACTCGGGACAGGGGTTACGAGCAGTACTTC
CDR3aa: CASKTRDRGYEQYF
j_gene: TRBJ2-7
abundance: .
d_gene: TRBD1
v_gene: TRBV6-2/TRBV6-3
len: 14

CDR3nt: TGCGCCAGCAGCTTGGGCGGACAACCTAGCACAGATACGCAGTATTTT
CDR3aa: CASSLGGQPSTDTQYF
j_gene: TRBJ2-3
abundance: .
d_gene: .
v_gene: TRBV5-1
len: 16

CDR3nt: TGTGCCAGCAGTTTAGGGGACAGGGGACGTGGCTACACCTTC
CDR3aa: CASSLGDRGRGYTF
j_gene: TRBJ1-2
abundance: few
d_gene: TRBD1
v_gene: TRBV12-3/TRBV12-4
len: 14

CDR3nt: TGTGCCAGCAGCTTACGAGGGGGCGGTCAGCCCCAGCATTTT
CDR3aa: CASSLRGGGQPQHF
j_gene: TRBJ1-5
abundance: .
d_gene: TRBD1
v_gene: TRBV7-2
len: 14

CDR3nt: TGTGCCAGCAGTTTATTGGCACTAGCGGGGCTCGGGCAGGAGCAGTTCTTC
CDR3aa: CASSLLALAGLGQEQFF
j_gene: TRBJ2-1
abundance: .
d_gene: TRBD2
v_gene: TRBV27
len: 17

CDR3nt: TGTGCCAGCAGCTCGACCCTGATTGGACAACCCGGAAACACCATATATTTT
CDR3aa: CASSSTLIGQPGNTIYF
j_gene: TRBJ1-3
abundance: once
d_gene: .
v_gene: TRBV7-9
len: 17

CDR3nt: TGCAGCGCCGGGACAGGGCCCTCTGGGGCCAACGTCCTGACTTTC
CDR3aa: CSAGTGPSGANVLTF
j_gene: TRBJ2-6
abundance: .
d_gene: TRBD1
v_gene: TRBV29-1
len: 15

CDR3nt: TGTGCCAGCAGTGTTTTGTACGAGGAGCTGTTTTTT
CDR3aa: CASSVLYEELFF
j_gene: TRBJ2-2
abundance: .
d_gene: .
v_gene: TRBV2
len: 12

CDR3nt: TGTGCCAGCACCCTCGATGAGGGCTTTGAAAAACTGTTTTTT
CDR3aa: CASTLDEGFEKLFF
j_gene: TRBJ1-4
abundance: .
d_gene: .
v_gene: TRBV11-2
len: 14

CDR3nt: TGTGCCAGCAGCCCAACTTTCGGTGAAAAACTGTTTTTT
CDR3aa: CASSPTFGEKLFF
j_gene: TRBJ1-4
abundance: .
d_gene: .
v_gene: TRBV4-2
len: 13

CDR3nt: TGTGCCAGCAGCCTACAGGGGGGACAGCCCTACGAGCAGTACTTC
CDR3aa: CASSLQGGQPYEQYF
j_gene: TRBJ2-7
abundance: .
d_gene: TRBD1
v_gene: TRBV7-2
len: 15

CDR3nt: TGTGCCAGCAGTTTGCAACCTACAGAGACCCAGTACTTC
CDR3aa: CASSLQPTETQYF
j_gene: TRBJ2-5
abundance: .
d_gene: .
v_gene: TRBV27
len: 13

CDR3nt: TGTGCCAGCAGCTTAGGGTCGAGCGTCATTTCCTACGAGCAGTACTTC
CDR3aa: CASSLGSSVISYEQYF
j_gene: TRBJ2-7
abundance: .
d_gene: .
v_gene: TRBV11-2
len: 16

CDR3nt: TGTGCCAGCAGTTTTTCGGGTCCAGGCGGCTCCTACGAGCAGTACTTC
CDR3aa: CASSFSGPGGSYEQYF
j_gene: TRBJ2-7
abundance: few
d_gene: .
v_gene: TRBV12-3/TRBV12-4
len: 16

CDR3nt: TGTGCCAGCGCCGAAGTGTCAGGGTCCTACAATGAGCAGTTCTTC
CDR3aa: CASAEVSGSYNEQFF
j_gene: TRBJ2-1
abundance: few
d_gene: .
v_gene: TRBV4-2
len: 15

CDR3nt: TGTGCCATCAGTGGGACAGGGGAGGTTGAAAAACTGTTTTTT
CDR3aa: CAISGTGEVEKLFF
j_gene: TRBJ1-4
abundance: few
d_gene: TRBD1
v_gene: TRBV10-3
len: 14

CDR3nt: TGTGCCACCAGCAGAGGGGAGGACAGTGAGAACACTGAAGCTTTCTTT
CDR3aa: CATSRGEDSENTEAFF
j_gene: TRBJ1-1
abundance: .
d_gene: .
v_gene: TRBV15
len: 16

CDR3nt: TGCAGCGTTTATGTGGTGGGAGGTGAAAAACTGTTTTTT
CDR3aa: CSVYVVGGEKLFF
j_gene: TRBJ1-4
abundance: .
d_gene: .
v_gene: TRBV29-1
len: 13

CDR3nt: TGTGCCAGCAGTTACGCCGGGGGCTGGGAATATAAGTCACCCCTCCACTTT
CDR3aa: CASSYAGGWEYKSPLHF
j_gene: TRBJ1-6
abundance: .
d_gene: .
v_gene: TRBV6-5
len: 17

CDR3nt: TGTGCCAGCAGTGTTAGGGCCGCAGGGTACAATGAGCAGTTCTTC
CDR3aa: CASSVRAAGYNEQFF
j_gene: TRBJ2-1
abundance: .
d_gene: .
v_gene: TRBV6-1
len: 15

CDR3nt: TGCGCCAGCAGCCAAGAGGTATGGGGCAGTTCGAGCTCCTACGAGCAGTACTTC
CDR3aa: CASSQEVWGSSSSYEQYF
j_gene: TRBJ2-7
abundance: few
d_gene: .
v_gene: TRBV4-3
len: 18